Here is one T cell receptor beta chain with its context. Germline CDR1 SEHNR, CDR2 FQNEAQ (reference sequence). The CDR3 totals 11 residues. V was pared by 3 bases and J by 6 bases, with 2 bases between. The data were obtained in a study of OX40 agonist ivuxolimab in advanced cancers. Sequenced by immunoSEQ multiplex PCR; TCRdb stores in-frame clones only, minus some. Among 96,000 or so clones listed, about four fifths were seen once. The clonotype was recovered from an adult with an advanced solid tumor such as melanoma, head and neck, liver or kidney cancer. The chain joins TRBV7-9 to TRBJ2-2; D gene ambiguous. The sample consisted of CD4+ or CD8+ T cells sorted from blood, taken in a trial of the OX40 agonist ivuxolimab. For the CDR3, the DNA is TGTGCCAGCAGCTTCGCCGGGGAGCTGTTTTTT. Protein sequence: CASSFAGELFF. Variable domain in full (rest from reference TRBV7-9 and TRBJ2-2): DTGVSQNPRHKITKRGQNVTFRCDPISEHNRLYWYRQTLGQGPEFLTYFQNEAQLEKSRLLSDRFSAERPKGSFSTLEIQRTEQGDSAMYLCASSFAGELFFGEGSRLTVL.